A selection of T cell receptor beta chains follows, all from one sample in a study of patients and donors after allogeneic stem cell transplantation. TCRdb reprocessed the RT-PCR reads via MiXCR and lists one record per CDR3 protein. The table records about 230,000 distinct CDR3 sequences, roughly 15% of them present only once. The sequencing input was blood, either unsorted or a sorted T cell fraction (not recorded which). The source is a human donor who was either an allogeneic HSCT recipient or a stem cell or donor lymphocyte infusion donor (not recorded which). It is not recorded whose cells these are; they may come from a transplant donor. Each CDR3 is given with its conserved first and last residue. The D gene is left open where the match is weak. Clone size is not always given. Where it is, it says once, few, many or a class for expanded clones.

TRBV7-2	14	-	-	TRBJ2-5	CASSLMWGGETQYF	TGTGCCAGCAGCTTGATGTGGGGAGGAGAGACCCAGTACTTC
TRBV24-1	15	TRBD2	many	TRBJ2-3	CATRSTSGERDTQYF	TGTGCCACCAGGTCAACTAGCGGGGAAAGGGATACGCAGTATTTT
TRBV6-1	16	-	-	TRBJ2-2	CASSEYGGGNTGELFF	TGTGCCAGCAGTGAATATGGGGGAGGGAACACCGGGGAGCTGTTTTTT
TRBV20-1	11	TRBD1	few	TRBJ1-2	CSATRGDGYTF	TGCAGTGCTACCAGGGGGGATGGCTACACCTTC
TRBV6-1	11	-	few	TRBJ1-2	CATQARDGYTF	TGTGCCACCCAAGCCAGAGATGGCTACACCTTC
TRBV4-1	16	-	-	TRBJ1-4	CASSQYFGTGEGKLFF	-
TRBV3-1	14	-	-	TRBJ2-7	CASSQDRGGREQYF	TGTGCCAGCAGCCAAGATCGAGGGGGGAGGGAGCAGTACTTC
TRBV20-1	16	TRBD2	few	TRBJ2-3	CSARDQQRGVTDTQYF	TGCAGTGCTAGAGATCAGCAGCGGGGAGTCACAGATACGCAGTATTTT
TRBV5-1	16	TRBD2	-	TRBJ2-7	CASSQRLAGVPYEQYF	TGCGCCAGCAGCCAACGACTAGCGGGAGTCCCGTACGAGCAGTACTTC
TRBV29-1	15	TRBD1	many	TRBJ1-1	CSVEGRQGSSTEAFF	TGCAGCGTTGAAGGGAGACAGGGTTCGTCCACTGAAGCTTTCTTT
TRBV9	16	TRBD2	-	TRBJ2-5	CASSVEPTSGRETQYF	TGTGCCAGCAGCGTAGAGCCTACTAGCGGGAGGGAGACCCAGTACTTC
TRBV5-1	16	TRBD1	few	TRBJ1-1	CASSGGQGAWDTEAFF	TGCGCCAGCAGCGGGGGACAGGGGGCATGGGACACTGAAGCTTTCTTT
TRBV12-3/TRBV12-4	15	TRBD2	-	TRBJ2-3	CASTLRGGRTDTQYF	TGTGCCAGCACCTTACGCGGGGGGAGGACAGATACGCAGTATTTT